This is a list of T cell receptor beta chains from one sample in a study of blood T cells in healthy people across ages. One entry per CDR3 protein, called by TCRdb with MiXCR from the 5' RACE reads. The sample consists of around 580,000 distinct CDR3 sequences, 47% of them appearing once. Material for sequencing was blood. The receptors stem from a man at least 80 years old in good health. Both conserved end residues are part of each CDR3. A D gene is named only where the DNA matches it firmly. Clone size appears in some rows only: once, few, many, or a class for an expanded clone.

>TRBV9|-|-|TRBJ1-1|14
TGTGCCAGCAGCCCTCAGGTAGGAAACACTGAAGCTTTCTTT
CASSPQVGNTEAFF
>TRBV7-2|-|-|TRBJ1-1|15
TGTGCCAGCAGCTCCGCCGACCTTTCGAACACTGAAGCTTTCTTT
CASSSADLSNTEAFF
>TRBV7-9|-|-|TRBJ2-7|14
TGTGCCAGCAGCTTTCGGGCAGGGGAATACGAGCAGTACTTC
CASSFRAGEYEQYF
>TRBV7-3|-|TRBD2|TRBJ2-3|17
TGTGCCAGCAGCTTAAATCCTAGCGGGGGGGCCGGAGATACGCAGTATTTT
CASSLNPSGGAGDTQYF
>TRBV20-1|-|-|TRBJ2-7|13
TGCAGTGCAGAAGGACAGAACTCCTACGAGCAGTACTTC
CSAEGQNSYEQYF
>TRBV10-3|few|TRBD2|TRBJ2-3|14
TGTGCCAGCCGTGGGGGGGTGGACACAGATACGCAGTATTTT
CASRGGVDTDTQYF
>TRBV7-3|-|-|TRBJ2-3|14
TGTGCCAGCAGCTATACAGGGCCCACAGATACGCAGTATTTT
CASSYTGPTDTQYF
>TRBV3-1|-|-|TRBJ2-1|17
TGTGCCAGCAGCCAAGAAAATAGTGGAGGGTTCGAGAATGAGCAGTTCTTT
CASSQENSGGFENEQFF
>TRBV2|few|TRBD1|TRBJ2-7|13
TGTGCCTCAAGCAGGGACAGGGTTGCCGAGCAGTACTTC
CASSRDRVAEQYF
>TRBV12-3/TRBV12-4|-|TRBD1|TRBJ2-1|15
TGTGCCAGCAGACGACCCGGGACAGGGGTGAATGAGCAGTTCTTC
CASRRPGTGVNEQFF
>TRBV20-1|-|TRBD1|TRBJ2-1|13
TGCAGTGCCCCGACAGGGGATCGCAATGAGCAGTTCTTC
CSAPTGDRNEQFF
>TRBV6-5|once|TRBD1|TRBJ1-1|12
TGTGCCAGCAGGACAGGGTACACTGAAGCTTTCTTT
CASRTGYTEAFF
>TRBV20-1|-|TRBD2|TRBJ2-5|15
TGCAGTGCTAGAGAGGGACTAGCGAGGGGAGAGACCCAGTACTTC
CSAREGLARGETQYF
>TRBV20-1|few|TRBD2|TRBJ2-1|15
TGCAGTGCTAGCGGACTAGCGGGGGGGATCAATGAGCAGTTCTTC
CSASGLAGGINEQFF
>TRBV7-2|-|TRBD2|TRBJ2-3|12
TGTGCCAACATGGCGGGGGCAGATACGCAGTATTTT
CANMAGADTQYF
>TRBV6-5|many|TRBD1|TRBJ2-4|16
TGTGCCAGCAGTTTGGGGACAGGGCCAGCCAAAAACATTCAGTACTTC
CASSLGTGPAKNIQYF
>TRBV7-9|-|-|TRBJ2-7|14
TGTGCCAGCAGCTTAGCGTGGGACACCTACGAGCAGTACTTC
CASSLAWDTYEQYF
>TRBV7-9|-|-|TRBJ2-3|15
TGTGCCAGCAGCTTTCGACGACGCTCCACAGATACGCAGTATTTT
CASSFRRRSTDTQYF
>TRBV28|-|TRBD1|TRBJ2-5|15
TGTGCCAGCAGCCTATCGACAGGGGCCGAGGAGACCCAGTACTTC
CASSLSTGAEETQYF
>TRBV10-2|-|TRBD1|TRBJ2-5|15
TGCGCCAGCAGTGATCTTGGGACAGGGCGCGATGAGCAGTACTTC
CASSDLGTGRDEQYF
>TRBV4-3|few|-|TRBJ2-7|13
TGCGCCAGCAGCCAAGCAGTTAGCTACGAGCAGTACTTC
CASSQAVSYEQYF
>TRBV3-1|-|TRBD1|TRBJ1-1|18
TGTGCCAGCAGCCAAGAGAGGACCGGGACAGGGGGCCAATCTGAAGCTTTCTTT
CASSQERTGTGGQSEAFF
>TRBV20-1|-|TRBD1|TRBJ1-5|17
TGCAGTGCTAGAACCCCCGGGACAGGCGGGGGCAATCAGCCCCAGCATTTT
CSARTPGTGGGNQPQHF